These T cell receptor beta chains were read from a single sample in a study of blood T cell repertoires in COVID-19. Profiled with immunoSEQ multiplex PCR; TCRdb holds only in-frame clones, not every one. This table has 200,000 to 300,000 clones, approximately 80% appearing once. The specimen was peripheral blood. These receptors were obtained from a man aged 35 to 55 with acute or convalescent COVID-19. Each CDR3 is given with its conserved first and last residue. Fields, in order: J gene, V gene, clone size, CDR3 protein. Expanded clones are given a class, and other clones once, few, many or no size at all.

TRBJ1-5 | TRBV30 | . | CAWGAGLGNQPQHF
TRBJ2-5 | TRBV7-2 | . | CASSRLQETQYF
TRBJ1-3 | TRBV9 | . | CASSVSGRSAGNTIYF
TRBJ1-1 | TRBV7-2 | few | CASSLGQVTEAFF
TRBJ1-5 | TRBV5-5 | . | CASSLIGEGQPQHF
TRBJ2-7 | TRBV27 | . | CASSLGLGQGSYEQYF
TRBJ1-2 | TRBV7-3 | few | CASSSDDRGRHGYTF
TRBJ2-1 | TRBV10-3 | . | CAIRTGQGAPYNEQFF
TRBJ2-7 | TRBV7-2 | . | CASSLGGPRQKPGEQYF
TRBJ2-1 | TRBV9 | . | CASSVTPSGRGEQFF
TRBJ1-1 | TRBV6-5 | . | CASSPFRDLNTEAFF
TRBJ2-3 | TRBV11-3 | . | CASSGSGSTGDTQYF
TRBJ1-4 | TRBV19 | . | CASSRASRREKLFF
TRBJ1-4 | TRBV30 | . | CAWSRQGADEKLFF
TRBJ2-1 | TRBV5-6 | . | CASSPGLAQANEQFF
TRBJ2-2 | TRBV18 | . | CASSPVAGPSTGELFF
TRBJ2-7 | TRBV10-3 | . | CASGTSGTYEQYF
TRBJ1-6 | TRBV7-3 | . | CASSLAGQSYNSPLHF
TRBJ2-7 | TRBV7-3 | few | CASSPSSGQKTYEQYF
TRBJ1-3 | TRBV4-3 | . | CASSQVHRDPIYF
TRBJ1-4 | TRBV5-8 | once | CASSLGGGLGLLGKLFF
TRBJ2-1 | TRBV10-1 | . | CASSEKRTSGRNEQFF
TRBJ2-1 | TRBV11-2 | . | CASSLREAGPGYNEQFF
TRBJ2-1 | TRBV6-5 | . | CASSYSRDRGRDEQFF
TRBJ2-7 | TRBV4-3 | . | CASSQAVSSYYEQYF
TRBJ2-7 | TRBV7-6 | . | CASSSAGGLSYEQYF
TRBJ1-2 | TRBV6-1 | . | CASSVRAGTGGARGYTF
TRBJ1-1 | TRBV27 | . | CASSSQGGITEAFF
TRBJ1-5 | TRBV7-8 | . | CASSPGHTSNQPQHF
TRBJ1-1 | TRBV5-1 | few | CASSHLQGMNTEAFF
TRBJ2-3 | TRBV27 | . | CASSNRGDTQYF
TRBJ2-7 | TRBV27 | . | CASRTQGYEQYF
TRBJ2-7 | TRBV14 | . | CASSQGLASGYFYEQYF
TRBJ1-2 | TRBV19 | . | CASRAQGARWYGYTF
TRBJ1-1 | TRBV3-1/TRBV3-2 | . | CASSKTTGMNTEAFF
TRBJ1-1 | TRBV18 | . | CASSPRGQREAFF
TRBJ1-2 | TRBV6-2/TRBV6-3 | many | CASSPARTGGDGYTF
TRBJ1-1 | TRBV5-5 | . | CASSSEGNTEAFF
TRBJ2-1 | TRBV2 | . | CASSEAGRGNEQFF
TRBJ2-1 | TRBV6-4 | . | CASCPGTSVDNEQFF
TRBJ2-7 | TRBV27 | . | CASSRSGRTFSYEQYF
TRBJ2-2 | TRBV5-1 | few | CASSALAGAVTGELFF
TRBJ1-4 | TRBV15 | . | CATSREVPGQGAEKLFF
TRBJ2-3 | TRBV7-3 | . | CASSLNARSTDTQYF
TRBJ2-7 | TRBV9 | . | CASSVGPQREYYEQYF
TRBJ2-7 | TRBV7-9 | . | CASTGWGGEQYF
TRBJ2-1 | TRBV11-2 | once | CASSPYNEQFF